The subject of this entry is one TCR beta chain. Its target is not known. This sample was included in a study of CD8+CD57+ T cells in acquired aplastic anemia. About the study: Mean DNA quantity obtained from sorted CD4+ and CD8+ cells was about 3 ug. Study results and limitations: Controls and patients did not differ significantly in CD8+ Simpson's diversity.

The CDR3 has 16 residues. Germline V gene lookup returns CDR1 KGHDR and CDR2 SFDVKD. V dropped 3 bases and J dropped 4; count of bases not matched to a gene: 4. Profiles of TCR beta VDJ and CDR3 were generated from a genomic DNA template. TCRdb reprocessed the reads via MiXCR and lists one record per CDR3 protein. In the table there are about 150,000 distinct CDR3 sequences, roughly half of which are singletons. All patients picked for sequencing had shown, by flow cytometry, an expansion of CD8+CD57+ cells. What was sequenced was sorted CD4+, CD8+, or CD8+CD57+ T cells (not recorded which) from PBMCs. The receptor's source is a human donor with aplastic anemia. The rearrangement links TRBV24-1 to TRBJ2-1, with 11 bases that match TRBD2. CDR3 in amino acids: CATSDHGTSGYNEQFF. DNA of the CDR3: TGTGCCACCAGTGATCACGGGACTAGCGGTTACAATGAGCAGTTCTTC.